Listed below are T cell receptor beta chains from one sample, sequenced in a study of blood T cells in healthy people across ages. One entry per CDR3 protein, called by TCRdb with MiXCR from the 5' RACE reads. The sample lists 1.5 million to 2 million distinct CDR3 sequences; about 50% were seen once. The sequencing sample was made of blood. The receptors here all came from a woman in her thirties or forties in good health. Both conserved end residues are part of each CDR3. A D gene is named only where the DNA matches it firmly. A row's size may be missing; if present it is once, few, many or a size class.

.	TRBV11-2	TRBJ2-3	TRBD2	CASSQGTRPLDTQYF	TGTGCCAGCAGCCAAGGGACTAGGCCTCTCGACACGCAGTATTTT
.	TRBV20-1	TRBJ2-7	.	CSATGTVNTQYF	TGCAGTGCTACCGGGACTGTCAACACCCAGTACTTC
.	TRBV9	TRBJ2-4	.	CASSVGNRAGGIQYF	TGTGCCAGCAGCGTAGGAAACAGGGCTGGGGGCATTCAGTACTTC
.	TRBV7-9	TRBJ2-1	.	CASSLGAMREQFF	TGTGCCAGCAGCTTAGGGGCGATGCGGGAGCAGTTCTTC
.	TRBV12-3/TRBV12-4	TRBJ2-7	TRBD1	CASSRRTGQDTFHEQYF	TGTGCCAGCAGTCGTCGAACCGGACAGGACACCTTCCACGAGCAGTACTTC
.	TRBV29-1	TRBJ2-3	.	CSVGGGHTLRDTPYF	TGCAGCGTTGGGGGGGGCCATACTTTGCGCGATACGCCGTATTTT
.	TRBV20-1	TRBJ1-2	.	CSARVRGDYGYTF	TGCAGTGCTAGAGTCAGGGGAGACTATGGCTACACCTTC
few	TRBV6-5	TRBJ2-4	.	CASSYRTAGGDIQYF	TGTGCCAGCAGTTACCGGACAGCCGGAGGGGACATTCAGTACTTC
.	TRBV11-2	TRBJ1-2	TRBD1	CASIQGQGRGYTF	TGTGCCAGCATCCAAGGACAGGGACGTGGCTACACCTTC
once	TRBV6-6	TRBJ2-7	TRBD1	CASKPGTAQEIQYF	TGTGCCAGCAAACCAGGGACAGCGCAAGAGATCCAGTACTTC
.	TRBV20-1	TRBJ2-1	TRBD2	CSARGGTSGGSYNEQFF	TGCAGTGCTAGAGGTGGGACTAGCGGGGGGTCCTACAACGAGCAGTTCTTC
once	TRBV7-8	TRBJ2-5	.	CASSRDGGGQYF	TGTGCCAGCAGCCGTGATGGGGGTGGGCAGTACTTC
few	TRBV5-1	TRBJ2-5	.	CASSGNREGETQYF	TGCGCCAGCAGCGGGAACAGGGAGGGGGAGACCCAGTACTTC
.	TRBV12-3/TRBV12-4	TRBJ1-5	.	CASSFGQGSGGNQPQHF	TGTGCCAGCAGTTTTGGTCAGGGATCAGGTGGCAATCAGCCCCAGCATTTT
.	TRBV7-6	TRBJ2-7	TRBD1	CASSSNPLTGGASSHEQYF	TGTGCCAGCAGCTCGAACCCTTTAACAGGGGGAGCAAGCTCCCACGAGCAGTACTTC
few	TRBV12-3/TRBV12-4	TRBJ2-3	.	CASSDRVLTDTQYF	TGTGCCAGCAGTGACCGGGTCCTAACAGATACGCAGTATTTT
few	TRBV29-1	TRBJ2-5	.	CSVGEGVGQEQYF	TGCAGCGTTGGAGAGGGGGTGGGTCAGGAGCAGTACTTC
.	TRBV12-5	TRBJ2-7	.	CASDRGGGDEQYF	TGTGCTAGTGACCGAGGAGGGGGAGACGAGCAGTACTTC
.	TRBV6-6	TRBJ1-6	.	CASSSGFSERYSPLHF	TGTGCCAGCAGCTCAGGGTTTTCCGAACGGTACTCACCCCTCCACTTT
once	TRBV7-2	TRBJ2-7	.	CAGSPTGLEQYF	TGTGCCGGCAGCCCTACTGGGCTCGAGCAGTACTTC
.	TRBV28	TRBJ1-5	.	CASSRPGGHNQPQHF	TGTGCCAGCAGCCGCCCCGGGGGGCACAATCAGCCCCAGCATTTT
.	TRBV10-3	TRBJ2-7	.	CAISEYLVEQYF	TGTGCCATCAGTGAGTATCTGGTTGAGCAGTACTTC
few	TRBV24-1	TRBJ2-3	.	CATSDLGFTDTQYF	TGTGCCACCAGTGATTTAGGGTTTACAGATACGCAGTATTTT
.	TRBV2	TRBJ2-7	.	CASRLTSSEQYF	TGTGCCAGCAGACTAACTAGTTCCGAGCAGTACTTC
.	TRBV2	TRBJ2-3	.	CASRVRTSSTDTQYF	TGTGCCAGCAGGGTCCGGACTTCTAGTACAGATACGCAGTATTTT
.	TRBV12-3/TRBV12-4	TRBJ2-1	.	CASSLLPGGGETQFF	TGTGCCAGCAGTTTACTTCCAGGGGGGGGAGAGACCCAGTTCTTC
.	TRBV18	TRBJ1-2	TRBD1	CAGSPIDRDGYTF	TGTGCCGGCTCACCTATTGACAGGGATGGCTACACCTTC
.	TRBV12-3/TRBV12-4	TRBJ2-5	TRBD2	CASSLELAGVKETQYF	TGTGCCAGCAGTTTAGAACTAGCGGGGGTTAAAGAGACCCAGTACTTC
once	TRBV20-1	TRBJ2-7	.	CGAAIGNRALNEQYF	TGCGGTGCTGCTATAGGTAACAGGGCCCTCAACGAGCAGTACTTC
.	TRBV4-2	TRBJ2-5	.	CASSQERTGTQYF	TGTGCCAGCAGCCAAGAGAGAACTGGGACCCAGTACTTC
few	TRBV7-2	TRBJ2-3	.	CASTLDGGRTDTQYF	TGTGCCAGCACCCTTGACGGGGGGCGCACAGATACGCAGTATTTT
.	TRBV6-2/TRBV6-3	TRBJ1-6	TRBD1	CASSRGQAVSPLHF	TGTGCCAGCAGCCGGGGACAGGCGGTTTCACCCCTCCACTTT
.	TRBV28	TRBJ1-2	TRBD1	CASRPTGASSRGYTF	TGTGCCAGCAGGCCTACAGGGGCGAGTTCTCGTGGCTACACCTTC
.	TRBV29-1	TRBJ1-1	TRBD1	CSVIQGAGGTEAFF	TGCAGCGTGATCCAGGGGGCCGGAGGCACTGAAGCTTTCTTT
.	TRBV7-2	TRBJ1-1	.	CASSLGAGTEAFF	TGTGCCAGCAGCCTCGGGGCGGGGACTGAAGCTTTCTTT
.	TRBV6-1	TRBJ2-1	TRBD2	CASSRGLGVYGGETQFF	TGTGCCAGCTCCAGAGGATTAGGAGTCTACGGGGGGGAGACCCAGTTCTTC